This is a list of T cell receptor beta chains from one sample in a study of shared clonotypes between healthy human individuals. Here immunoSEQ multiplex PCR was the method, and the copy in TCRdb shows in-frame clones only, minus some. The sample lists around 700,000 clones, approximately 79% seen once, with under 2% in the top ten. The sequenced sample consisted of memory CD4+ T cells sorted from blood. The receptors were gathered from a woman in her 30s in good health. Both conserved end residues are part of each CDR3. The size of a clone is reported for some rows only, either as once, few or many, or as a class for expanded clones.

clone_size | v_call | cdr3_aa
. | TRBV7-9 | CASTKQGLPYEQYF
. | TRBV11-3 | CASSLRAEPYEQYF
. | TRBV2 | CASSARPTGGGGELFF
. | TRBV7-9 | CASSTTSPETQYF
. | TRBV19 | CASSATSGKGYNEQFF
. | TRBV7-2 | CASSFLAGKVGLPDTQYF
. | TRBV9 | CASSVGDSGRQYEQYF
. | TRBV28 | CASSNATLWGDYYNEQFF
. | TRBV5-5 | CASSPRALNEQFF
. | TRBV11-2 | CASSLVGSWNTEAFF
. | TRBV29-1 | CSVTGTGFMNTEAFF
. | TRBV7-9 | CASSPRGNGNTEAFF
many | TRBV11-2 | CASSLNSYEQYF
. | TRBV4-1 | CASSQQRGTEAFF
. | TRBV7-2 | CASSLRVSGRADNNEQFF
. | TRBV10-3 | CAIGLPSGPTSTDTQYF